This T cell receptor beta chain was recorded in a study of blood T cell repertoires in COVID-19 (TCRdb year 2020). About the full investigation: Samples covering the acute and convalescent phases of COVID-19 were provided by collaborators in the United States, Italy and Spain. The dataset comprised deeply sampled blood TCRbeta repertoires from subjects exposed to, actively infected with, or recovered from COVID-19. The material from the prospective study consisted of cDNA or gDNA derived from T cells, B-cell-depleted T cells, or PBMCs. The repertoires were released in a freely available public database intended as a resource for research on the immune response to SARS-CoV-2. Where available, HLA class I and class II types were taken from metadata supplied by the sample provider and were not determined by assay-based typing. Samples were obtained from the ongoing ImmuneRACE study (first 160 participants) and from some 1,200 subjects provided by 6 global collaborators. The sample metadata nearly always contained a de-identified subject ID, COVID-19 status, age in years and sex.

Study-level results and caveats: Clinical and demographic metadata were provided uncurated, with the amount varying by source and participant.

V is trimmed back by 5 bases and J by 5 bases, and the junction contains 16 bases that no gene match accounts for. The germline V gene supplies CDR1 MNHEY and CDR2 SVGEGT. Including cysteine and phenylalanine, the CDR3 has 18 amino acids. Only the CDR3 DNA is retained, 54 bases long and in frame from the first base. Note on this clone: What antigen it recognizes has not been identified. Per-nucleotide qualities are absent, and no much larger clonotype sits a single base away.

Whole blood was collected in K2EDTA tubes by collaborating institutions according to the institutions' own protocols. For TCRbeta analysis, collaborators shipped samples as frozen whole blood, isolated PBMCs, or DNA extracted from either of those sample types. The immunoSEQ Assay, a bias-controlled multiplex PCR, was used to amplify TCRbeta CDR3 regions from genomic DNA. From the authors' description of their analysis: The number of nucleated cells in each sample was estimated from the amplification of reference gene primers within the assay. To quantify the absolute abundance of each unique TCRbeta CDR3 rearrangement, sequence reads were collapsed and filtered. For each sample, productive Simpson clonality was calculated as the square root of Simpson's diversity index over productive rearrangements. Here the immuneACCESS table is served through TCRdb, limited to in-frame sequences with V and J called. Missing clones are a known gap in these copies; in checked studies unresolved V genes cover under half, and the rest lacks a known reason. The V and J calls and clone size come from that table; D and trimming were worked out from the DNA. Across this sample there are approximately 140,000 clones, with approximately 84% seen only once. Over 5% of the sample belongs to the ten largest clones.

The specimen was peripheral blood. This receptor chain uses TRBV6-2 or TRBV6-3 and TRBJ2-2, with 8 bases aligning to TRBD2. The receptor was derived from a human donor in a cohort sampled during active COVID-19. The DNA reads TGTGCCAGCAGTCCCGGCCTTACAGCGGGGGCCGGTACCGGGGAGCTGTTTTTT. Its protein product is CASSPGLTAGAGTGELFF.